This T cell receptor (beta chain) was sequenced during a study of CD8+ T cells in alopecia areata. V was shortened by 5 bases and J by 8 bases, with 18 bases between the two germline ends. There are 13 residues in the CDR3. The V gene's germline CDR1 is SQVTM and CDR2 ANQGSEA. The authors extracted RNA and reverse transcribed it into cDNA as the sequencing template. Clones were sequenced by immunoSEQ multiplex PCR, and TCRdb holds only the in-frame ones, with some missing. Here the sample spans around 98,000 clones, 35% to 45% being singletons. The material sequenced was CD4+ T cells sorted from blood. The TCR was taken from a human donor with alopecia areata. The chain joins TRBV29-1 to TRBJ1-1; D is unresolved. CDR3 in DNA: TGCAGCGTTTACGACACAAGCACACTGGAAGCTTTCTTT. Translating it yields CSVYDTSTLEAFF.